This entry concerns a single TCR beta chain. This sample was taken from a study of blood T cell repertoires in COVID-19. Original handling: The authors estimated nucleated cell counts from reference gene primer amplification. Sequencing used immunoSEQ multiplex PCR; TCRdb keeps in-frame clones, though not all of them. D and trimming were read from the DNA, whereas the V and J calls and clone size are those reported in that table. The sample yields around 23,000 clones, around 70% seen once. The CDR3 runs to 12 residues. Germline values: CDR1 MDHEN, CDR2 SYDVKM. With 8 bases removed from V and 0 bases from J, the gap between germline ends came to 7 bases.

The sequencing sample was made of peripheral blood. The receptor was derived from a woman older than 75 with acute or convalescent COVID-19. The chain couples TRBV28 to TRBJ1-2; the D is unclear. The DNA for the CDR3 is TGTGCCAGCTACCAGGCTAACTATGGCTACACCTTC. It yields the protein CASYQANYGYTF.